These T cell receptor beta chains were read from a single sample in a study of T cell changes during pregnancy in multiple sclerosis. Repertoires were generated with immunoSEQ multiplex PCR, while TCRdb's copy carries only in-frame clones and drops some. The sample carries tens of thousands of clones, roughly 90% recorded once. Sequences were derived from CD8+ T cells from peripheral blood mononuclear cells, sampled before pregnancy. Receptor source: a female donor with multiple sclerosis, enrolled in a pregnancy study. The CDR3 runs from the conserved cysteine through the conserved F or W. Fields, in order: J gene, D gene, clone size, V gene, CDR3 DNA, CDR3 protein. D genes are given only for firm matches. Only some rows state a clone size, as once, few, many or a class for expanded clones.

>TRBJ1-1|NA|few|TRBV10-1
TGCGCCAGCAGTGCGGCGGGACGGCAGAACACTGAAGCTTTCTTT
CASSAAGRQNTEAFF
>TRBJ2-2|TRBD1|NA|TRBV7-6
TGTGCCAGCAGCTTAGGCTACAGGGGTACCGGGGAGCTGTTTTTT
CASSLGYRGTGELFF
>TRBJ1-1|NA|NA|TRBV5-1
TGCGCCAGCAGCTTGGATCTTGCAGGGGCAGAGGCTTTCTTT
CASSLDLAGAEAFF
>TRBJ1-1|NA|few|TRBV5-1
TGCGCCAGCAGCTTGGGTAGCGAGAACACTGAAGCTTTCTTT
CASSLGSENTEAFF
>TRBJ1-2|NA|NA|TRBV7-9
TGTGCCAGCAGCTTATCTGCCTTGGCGGCTAACTATGGCTACACCTTC
CASSLSALAANYGYTF
>TRBJ2-1|NA|once|TRBV7-9
TGTGCCAGCAGCGTCTCAGGGGCGTCTCCCTACAATGAGCAGTTCTTC
CASSVSGASPYNEQFF
>TRBJ2-1|TRBD2|NA|TRBV5-6
TGTGCCAGCATACAGGGGTTCGGTAGCGGGGGAGTCTACAATGAGCAGTTCTTC
CASIQGFGSGGVYNEQFF
>TRBJ2-7|TRBD1|NA|TRBV5-5
TGTGCCAGCAGCCTACAGGGGGAGTTGTACGAGCAGTACTTC
CASSLQGELYEQYF
>TRBJ1-5|TRBD1|NA|TRBV5-8
TGTGCCAGCAGTCTAGGGGGCGGTCAGCCCCAGCATTTT
CASSLGGGQPQHF
>TRBJ2-3|TRBD2|NA|TRBV7-9
TGTGCCAGCAGCCCCGTAGCGGGGGGTCCAGATACGCAGTATTTT
CASSPVAGGPDTQYF
>TRBJ2-3|TRBD1|once|TRBV9
TGTGCCAGCAGCGTAGTAGCGACAGGGGGGGATACGCAGTATTTT
CASSVVATGGDTQYF
>TRBJ1-6|NA|NA|TRBV6-1
TGTGCCAGCAGTGAATCGGGGGAGAATTCACCCCTCCACTTT
CASSESGENSPLHF
>TRBJ1-5|TRBD1|once|TRBV13
TGTGCCAGCAGCAAGGGACAGGCTAGCAATCAGCCCCAGCATTTT
CASSKGQASNQPQHF
>TRBJ2-1|TRBD2|NA|TRBV5-1
TGCGCCAGCAGCCCGACCCGGACTAGCGGGGGGGCTGACTACAATGAGCAGTTCTTC
CASSPTRTSGGADYNEQFF
>TRBJ2-1|TRBD1|NA|TRBV27
TGTGCCAGCAGTTCACAGGGGACACCGATCTACAATGAGCAGTTCTTC
CASSSQGTPIYNEQFF
>TRBJ1-1|NA|NA|TRBV10-3
TGTGCCATCAGGGACCCCCCAGAGGGTGAAGCTTTCTTT
CAIRDPPEGEAFF
>TRBJ1-4|NA|NA|TRBV27
TGTGCCAGCAGTTTATTTGAGGGCGAAAAACTGTTTTTT
CASSLFEGEKLFF
>TRBJ2-5|NA|NA|TRBV27
TGTGCCAGCAGTTTATCGATAGAACCCCCTTGGGGCGAGACCCAGTACTTC
CASSLSIEPPWGETQYF
>TRBJ1-2|NA|NA|TRBV9
TGTGCCAGCAGCGTACTAGTCGACAGGCTTGACACCTTC
CASSVLVDRLDTF
>TRBJ2-7|TRBD1|NA|TRBV6-1
TGTGCCAGCAAAAGCTACGGGACAGGTGACTACGAGCAGTACTTC
CASKSYGTGDYEQYF
>TRBJ1-1|NA|few|TRBV11-2
TGTGCCAGCAGCTTCTTACAGAACACTGAAGCTTTCTTT
CASSFLQNTEAFF
>TRBJ2-7|TRBD2|NA|TRBV15
TGTGCCACCCAGGAAGCGGGGGCCTACGAGCAGTACTTC
CATQEAGAYEQYF
>TRBJ2-3|TRBD2|NA|TRBV9
TGTGCCAGCAGCGTAGACCGACTAGCGGGGATAACAGATACGCAGTATTTT
CASSVDRLAGITDTQYF
>TRBJ1-2|NA|NA|TRBV19
TGTGCCAGCGGACTCGGTGGGGTGAACTATGGCTACACCTTC
CASGLGGVNYGYTF
>TRBJ2-7|TRBD2|NA|TRBV5-4
TGTGCCAGCAGCTTATCCCCTCTAGCGGGGGCCTTGTATACCTACGAGCAGTACTTC
CASSLSPLAGALYTYEQYF
>TRBJ2-4|TRBD1|once|TRBV9
TGTGCCAGCAGCGCGGGGACAGGGGGGAACATTCAGTACTTC
CASSAGTGGNIQYF
>TRBJ1-5|NA|NA|TRBV19
TGTGCCAGTAGTATACGCGGATTCAATCAGCCCCAGCATTTT
CASSIRGFNQPQHF
>TRBJ1-2|NA|NA|TRBV11-2
TGTGCCAGCAGCTTAGAATACAGGAGCTATGGCTACACCTTC
CASSLEYRSYGYTF
>TRBJ2-3|NA|NA|TRBV6-1
TGTGCCAGCAGTGAAGCGGCTACCCAGGGCGATACGCAGTATTTT
CASSEAATQGDTQYF
>TRBJ2-7|TRBD2|NA|TRBV27
TGTGCCAGCAGTTTATCTGAACTAGCGGGGACCTACGAGCAGTACTTC
CASSLSELAGTYEQYF
>TRBJ1-2|TRBD1|NA|TRBV7-9
TGTGCCAGCAGCTCGAGTCTGGGACAGGATCACTATGGCTACACCTTC
CASSSSLGQDHYGYTF
>TRBJ1-1|NA|NA|TRBV27
TGTGCCAGCAGTCTCCCAGGGTACACTGAAGCTTTCTTT
CASSLPGYTEAFF
>TRBJ1-6|NA|NA|TRBV27
TGTGCCAGCAGTTTATCCGCTCCGGGGGTAGCGGATTCACCCCTCCACTTT
CASSLSAPGVADSPLHF
>TRBJ2-7|NA|NA|TRBV7-6
TGTGCCAGCAGCGATTCGGGCGGGGAACACGAGCAGTACTTC
CASSDSGGEHEQYF
>TRBJ2-1|TRBD2|NA|TRBV7-8
TGTGCCAGCAGCTCGGGGGGAACAAGGAGGGGTAGAACCAATGAGCAGTTCTTC
CASSSGGTRRGRTNEQFF
>TRBJ1-1|NA|NA|TRBV6-1
TGTGCCAGCAGTGACCTCGCAGGGCGGACTGAAGCTTTCTTT
CASSDLAGRTEAFF
>TRBJ1-5|NA|NA|TRBV5-1
TGCGCCAGCAGCTTGGGGGGCCCAAATCAGCCCCAGCATTTT
CASSLGGPNQPQHF
>TRBJ1-1|NA|few|TRBV2
TGTGCCAGTCGGGAGGTGGTTAACACTGAAGCTTTCTTT
CASREVVNTEAFF
>TRBJ1-1|NA|NA|TRBV2
TGTGCCAGCATGGGGGGGGGCGCGCTGTCTGAAGCTTTCTTT
CASMGGGALSEAFF
>TRBJ1-1|NA|NA|TRBV29-1
TGCAGCGTTATGACAGGTAACACTGAAGCTTTCTTT
CSVMTGNTEAFF
>TRBJ1-2|NA|NA|TRBV14
TGTGCCAGCAGCCAAGTTGCCCGGGAGGACTATGGCTACACCTTC
CASSQVAREDYGYTF
>TRBJ2-3|NA|NA|TRBV7-9
TGTGCCAGCAGCTTAGTCTCTCACACCTCCACAGATACGCAGTATTTT
CASSLVSHTSTDTQYF
>TRBJ1-1|TRBD1|NA|TRBV27
TGTGCCAGCAGCCTCGGGACAGGGAAGAACACTGAAGCTTTCTTT
CASSLGTGKNTEAFF